Here is one T cell receptor beta chain with its context. Authors' data handling: Reference gene primer amplification gave nucleated cell count estimates. The protocol was immunoSEQ multiplex PCR, while the TCRdb copy is restricted to in-frame clones and leaves out a portion. V, J and clone size were drawn from that table, and D and trimming were deduced from the DNA. The sample lists some 160,000 clones, about nine tenths occurring once. These data are taken from a study of blood T cell repertoires in COVID-19. Overall study: Whether acute or convalescent, the COVID-19 samples came from the United States, Italy and Spain. Sources were T cells, B-cell-depleted T cells, or PBMCs; the material itself was cDNA or gDNA.

The V segment lost 6 bases and the J segment 4 bases; nucleotides outside the gene matches: 10. This CDR3 is built from 15 residues. Germline V lookup: CDR1 MNHEY, CDR2 SVGAGI. The chain recombines TRBV6-5 with TRBJ1-1; 8 positions match TRBD1. The sample was peripheral blood. The sequence was collected from a man between 18 and 35 years old with acute or convalescent COVID-19. DNA of the CDR3: TGTGCCAGCAGGGGCCAGGGGGCGCGGTTCACTGAAGCTTTCTTT. Protein sequence: CASRGQGARFTEAFF.